This passage covers 27 T cell receptor beta chains from one sample sequenced in a study of T cell repertoires in cytomegalovirus infection. TCRdb ran MiXCR on the reads and lists one entry per CDR3 protein. Of hundreds of thousands of distinct CDR3 sequences in the sample, 8% to 10% were seen once. The sequencing sample was made of PBMCs. The receptors derive from a human donor in good health (CMV status not recorded). Some clones in this sample may be carry-over from other donors' samples.

This chain links TRBV11-2 with TRBJ2-1; 11 bases line up with TRBD2. The CDR3 loop spans 15 amino acids. Trimming removed 4 bases from V and 6 bases from J; junction bases left unmatched: 5. CDR1 is SGHAT, CDR2 FQNNGV, per germline. The CDR3: CASSYSGGAINEQFF. As DNA, the CDR3 is TGTGCCAGCAGCTATAGCGGGGGGGCCATCAATGAGCAGTTCTTC.

This clonotype was recorded at least ten times. This chain joins TRBV7-2 and TRBJ1-3, with D hard to call. Germline-derived CDR1 and CDR2 are SGHTA and FQGNSA. The length of the CDR3 is 13 residues. V was cut by 5 bases and J by 4 bases, with 9 bases left in between. The CDR3, as DNA: TGTGCCAGCAGCGTTATCAGGGGAAACACCATATATTTT. Translation gives CASSVIRGNTIYF.

This clonotype was observed many times. J is TRBJ1-1 and V is TRBV7-2; D ambiguous. This CDR3 has 15 amino acids. The V end was cut by 3 bases, the J end by 1 base, with 12 bases between. Germline-derived CDR1 and CDR2 are SGHTA and FQGNSA. The CDR3 loop is CASSFTPGPNTEAFF. The CDR3 nucleotides read TGTGCCAGCAGCTTCACTCCCGGGCCGAACACTGAAGCTTTCTTT.

This clonotype was observed at least ten times. The chain employs TRBV12-3 or TRBV12-4 and TRBJ2-6, with 7 positions matching TRBD1. The V segment lost 3 bases and the J segment 0 bases; nucleotides outside the gene matches: 2. This CDR3 has 16 residues. This CDR3 reads CASSLGDSSGANVLTF. The CDR3 nucleotides are TGTGCCAGCAGTTTGGGGGACAGCTCTGGGGCCAACGTCCTGACTTTC.

This clonotype has a count of ten or more. The chain has TRBV11-2 and TRBJ2-1; the match to TRBD2 covers 13 bases. The CDR3 length is 16 residues. V lost 3 bases to trimming and J lost 9 bases; unmatched junction nucleotides: 8. From germline, CDR1 is SGHAT and CDR2 FQNNGV. CDR3 nucleotide sequence: TGTGCCAGCAGCTTGGGACTAGCGGGACGGTTGGGTGAGCAGTTCTTC. This encodes CASSLGLAGRLGEQFF.

At least ten counts were recorded for this clonotype. The rearrangement uses TRBV7-8 and TRBJ1-2; 10 bases fit TRBD1. CDR1 SGHVS and CDR2 FQNEAQ come from the germline V gene. This CDR3 is 13 amino acids long. V was clipped by 3 bases and J by 8 bases; unmatched bases: 3. The CDR3 sequence: CASSFGTGDGYTF. As DNA, the CDR3 is TGTGCCAGCAGCTTCGGGACAGGGGACGGCTACACCTTC.

The CDR3 DNA sequence: TGTGCCAGCAGCCGGGCCCTGGGACTAGCGGGAGAGTCCTACAATGAGCAGTTCTTC. It is translated as CASSRALGLAGESYNEQFF. J is TRBJ2-1 and V is TRBV7-9, with TRBD2 identical over 14 bases. V trimming: 5 bases; J trimming: 1 base; junction bases outside the gene matches: 10. In germline, CDR1 is SEHNR, CDR2 FQNEAQ (reference sequence). The CDR3 extends over 19 amino acids.

Ten or more counts support this clonotype. The chain is built from TRBV7-9 and TRBJ1-5; D is uncertain. The V end was cut by 6 bases, the J end by 0 bases, with 3 bases between. The germline V gene has CDR1 SEHNR and CDR2 FQNEAQ (reference sequence). The CDR3 extends over 12 amino acids. DNA for the CDR3: TGTGCCAGCAGTCATAGCAATCAGCCCCAGCATTTT. Amino acid sequence: CASSHSNQPQHF.

The gene calls are TRBV15 and TRBJ1-5; perhaps TRBD1 as D (5 bases). Per the germline V gene, CDR1 is LNHNV and CDR2 is YYDKDF (reference sequence). The CDR3 covers 15 residues. The ends were cut back, 3 bases at V and 3 bases at J, with 12 bases in the middle. CDR3 region: CATSRLEGFNQPQHF. The CDR3 DNA reads TGTGCCACCAGCAGGTTGGAGGGGTTCAATCAGCCCCAGCATTTT. Drawing the rest from reference TRBV15 and TRBJ1-5, the complete variable domain is DAMVIQNPRYQVTQFGKPVTLSCSQTLNHNVMYWYQQKSSQAPKLLFHYYDKDFNNEADTPDNFQSRRPNTSFCFLDIRSPGLGDTAMYLCATSRLEGFNQPQHFGDGTRLSIL.

In this sample, this clonotype turned up a few times. J is TRBJ2-2 and V is TRBV11-2; D unresolved. CDR1 is SGHAT, CDR2 FQNNGV, per germline. Trimming stripped 1 base from V and 6 bases from J, with 18 bases between. CDR3 length equals 17 residues. CDR3 sequence reads: CASSLGVAERWAGELFF. In DNA, the CDR3 is TGTGCCAGCAGCTTAGGGGTCGCCGAGCGATGGGCCGGGGAGCTGTTTTTT.

Only a few counts were recorded for this clonotype. This rearrangement joins TRBV20-1 to TRBJ2-1; TRBD2 matches 9 bases. This CDR3 is 18 amino acids long. Germline V CDR1 and CDR2: DFQATT, SNEGSKA (reference sequence). Unmatched junction bases numbered 19, after V lost 0 bases and J lost 10 bases. The DNA of the CDR3 is TGCAGTGCTAGAGATCCCCGAGGCGCGGCTAGCGGGATGAGCGAGCAGTTCTTC. Encoded protein: CSARDPRGAASGMSEQFF.

The sample holds many counts of this clonotype. The chain couples TRBV7-2 to TRBJ2-2; D remains unclear. The length of the CDR3 is 13 residues. Germline-derived CDR1 and CDR2 are SGHTA and FQGNSA. V lost 2 bases, J lost 3 bases, and 4 bases lay in between. The CDR3 reads CASSLKHTGELFF. The CDR3 DNA is TGTGCCAGCAGCTTAAAACACACCGGGGAGCTGTTTTTT. Filled out from reference TRBV7-2 and TRBJ2-2, the complete variable domain reads GAGVSQSPSNKVTEKGKDVELRCDPISGHTALYWYRQSLGQGLEFLIYFQGNSAPDKSGLPSDRFSAERTGGSVSTLTIQRTQQEDSAVYLCASSLKHTGELFFGEGSRLTVL.

The chain is built from TRBV5-4 and TRBJ2-4; D might be TRBD1 (5 bases). Between the trimmed V and J ends, which lost 0 bases and 0 bases, there was a span of 16 bases. This CDR3 is 18 amino acids long. CDR1 SGHNT and CDR2 YYREEE come from the germline V gene (reference sequence). CDR3 DNA sequence: TGTGCCAGCAGCTTGGCGACGCAGGGTCCTCTAGCCAAAAACATTCAGTACTTC. Translation gives CASSLATQGPLAKNIQYF.

The sample holds many counts of this clonotype. The chain is built from TRBV7-8 and TRBJ2-3; 9 bases fit TRBD2. This CDR3 spans 17 amino acids. The germline V gene has CDR1 SGHVS and CDR2 FQNEAQ. With V trimmed by 1 base and J by 2 bases, 7 bases remained unmatched. CDR3 protein: CASSLDQSGGHTDTQYF. CDR3 DNA: TGTGCCAGCAGCTTAGACCAAAGCGGGGGGCACACAGATACGCAGTATTTT.

This clonotype was observed many times. The rearrangement links TRBV25-1 to TRBJ2-7; no clear D. Germline CDR1 is MGHDK and CDR2 is SYGVNS. Deletions cut 5 bases from V and 3 bases from J, with 11 bases between. CDR3 length equals 13 residues. CDR3 sequence: CASSPPNIYEQYF. The CDR3 DNA follows: TGTGCCAGCAGTCCCCCTAACATCTACGAGCAGTACTTC.

This clonotype was counted a few times. The rearrangement uses TRBV6-6 and TRBJ2-3, with D tentatively TRBD1 or TRBD2 (6 bases each). With 5 bases removed from V and 3 bases from J, the gap between germline ends came to 24 bases. The CDR3 totals 18 residues. Germline-derived CDR1 and CDR2 are MNHNY and SVGAGI (reference sequence). CDR3 in DNA: TGTGCCAGCAGTGGACCGACATTTTTCAGGAGGGGGACAGATACGCAGTATTTT. This gives the protein CASSGPTFFRRGTDTQYF.

This sequence joins TRBV11-2 and TRBJ2-1; 11 bases are shared with TRBD2. There are 17 residues in the CDR3. With V trimmed by 4 bases and J by 3 bases, 8 bases remained unmatched. Germline V gene sequence: CDR1 SGHAT, CDR2 FQNNGV. CDR3 bases: TGTGCCAGCAGCTACAGAGGGGGACTAGCGGACTACAATGAGCAGTTCTTC. Its protein product is CASSYRGGLADYNEQFF.

The V call is TRBV28, the J call TRBJ2-1; TRBD1 matches at 7 bases. Germline V lookup: CDR1 MDHEN, CDR2 SYDVKM. J gave up 3 bases and V 2 bases, and 4 bases lay outside the gene matches. The CDR3 has 15 amino acids. The CDR3 reads CASSLSQGVYNEQFF. DNA for the CDR3: TGTGCCAGCAGTTTAAGTCAGGGGGTCTACAATGAGCAGTTCTTC.

The sample holds many counts of this clonotype. The V and J genes are TRBV7-2 and TRBJ2-1; D uncertain. Looked up from germline, CDR1 is SGHTA and CDR2 is FQGNSA. Trimming took 5 bases from V and 10 from J, leaving 15 bases between them. The CDR3 length is 13 residues. CDR3 loop: CASSPLSRLEQFF. The CDR3 region has the DNA TGTGCCAGCAGCCCCTTATCGAGACTCGAGCAGTTCTTC.

This clonotype is a singleton in its sample. The rearrangement uses TRBV7-6 and TRBJ2-2; D gene unclear. The V end lost 11 bases, the J end lost 6 bases, and 10 bases lay between the germline ends. Germline CDR1 SGHVS, CDR2 FNYEAQ. The CDR3 sequence is 11 residues long. The CDR3 region is CAFLAAGELFF. The DNA for the CDR3 is TGTGCCTTTCTTGCCGCCGGGGAGCTGTTTTTT.

The chain employs TRBV7-2 and TRBJ2-5, with D unclear. The CDR3 length is 14 residues. The germline V and J ends were trimmed by 2 bases and 1 base, with 8 bases remaining between them. The germline CDR1 and CDR2 sequences are SGHTA and FQGNSA. The chain's CDR3 is CASSLTYSQETQYF. The CDR3 region has the DNA TGTGCCAGCAGCTTAACGTACAGCCAAGAGACCCAGTACTTC. Using reference TRBV7-2 and TRBJ2-5 for the parts outside the CDR3, the full variable domain is GAGVSQSPSNKVTEKGKDVELRCDPISGHTALYWYRQSLGQGLEFLIYFQGNSAPDKSGLPSDRFSAERTGGSVSTLTIQRTQQEDSAVYLCASSLTYSQETQYFGPGTRLLVL.

V and J are TRBV6-2 or TRBV6-3 and TRBJ2-5; D ambiguous. Germline V gives CDR1 MNHEY, CDR2 SVGEGT. V lost 7 bases, J lost 4 bases, and 13 bases lay in between. The CDR3 totals 13 residues. The CDR3 DNA follows: TGTGCCAGCATTCACCCCCCAGGAGAGACCCAGTACTTC. Translation gives CASIHPPGETQYF.

This clonotype was recorded at least ten times. V usage is TRBV7-2 and J usage is TRBJ1-1; D gene uncertain. Per germline, CDR1 SGHTA and CDR2 FQGNSA. This CDR3 region has 14 residues. Trimming took off 5 bases at V and 3 bases at J, with 13 bases between the two ends. CDR3 sequence (DNA): TGTGCCAGCAGCCGAGTATGGGGAGACACTGAAGCTTTCTTT. Amino acid sequence: CASSRVWGDTEAFF.

This clonotype has only a few counts. This chain links TRBV24-1 with TRBJ2-3, with D perhaps assigned TRBD1 or TRBD2 (5 bases each). V gave up 4 bases and J gave up 0 bases, with 7 bases separating them. Germline assignment: CDR1 KGHDR and CDR2 SFDVKD. The CDR3 totals 14 residues. The CDR3: CATSDRDSTDTQYF. CDR3 bases: TGTGCCACCAGTGACCGGGACAGCACAGATACGCAGTATTTT.

This clonotype was detected only a few times. The chain joins TRBV7-9 to TRBJ1-5; TRBD1 aligns across 9 bases. CDR3 size: 15 residues. The germline CDR1 and CDR2 sequences are SEHNR and FQNEAQ (reference sequence). V lost 3 bases and J lost 4; bases outside the gene matches: 4. The CDR3 here is CASSLGQGFNQPQHF. The CDR3 coding sequence is TGTGCCAGCAGCTTGGGACAGGGCTTTAATCAGCCCCAGCATTTT. Full variable domain (outside the CDR3, taken from reference TRBV7-9 and TRBJ1-5): DTGVSQNPRHKITKRGQNVTFRCDPISEHNRLYWYRQTLGQGPEFLTYFQNEAQLEKSRLLSDRFSAERPKGSFSTLEIQRTEQGDSAMYLCASSLGQGFNQPQHFGDGTRLSIL.

J is TRBJ1-4 and V is TRBV7-6; 10 bases agree with TRBD1. V was clipped by 5 bases and J by 7 bases; unmatched bases: 10. The germline V gene encodes CDR1 SGHVS and CDR2 FNYEAQ. The CDR3 extends over 16 amino acids. Written as DNA, the CDR3 is TGTGCCAGCAGCCCCCGGCCGGGACAGGGGAGTGAAAAACTGTTTTTT. It specifies CASSPRPGQGSEKLFF. Full variable domain (outside the CDR3, taken from reference TRBV7-6 and TRBJ1-4): GAGVSQSPRYKVTKRGQDVALRCDPISGHVSLYWYRQALGQGPEFLTYFNYEAQQDKSGLPNDRFSAERPEGSISTLTIQRTEQRDSAMYRCASSPRPGQGSEKLFFGSGTQLSVL.

This clonotype was observed a few times. This sequence joins TRBV10-3 and TRBJ2-7, with D uncertain. V was shortened by 0 bases and J by 7 bases, with 10 bases between the two germline ends. Germline V CDR1 and CDR2: ENHRY, SYGVKD. CDR3 length: 13 amino acids. The CDR3 loop is CAISESGPAEQYF. DNA for the CDR3: TGTGCCATCAGTGAGTCGGGCCCCGCGGAGCAGTACTTC.